This TCR beta chain was obtained from a study of metastatic and nonmetastatic thyroid tumors. About the research overall: It was across blood and tumor or nodule tissue from malignant and benign thyroid patients that repertoires were compared. Study-level findings and limits: Significantly higher TCR beta diversity was reportedly seen in malignant thyroid tumors than benign nodules, in blood and tumor.

Original handling: Across clinicopathological groups, CDR3 differences served as the basis for building a distant-metastasis classifier for papillary thyroid cancer. TCRdb recomputed clones from the PCR reads via MiXCR. TCRdb, not the original authors, processed these V and J calls. The sample has about 28,000 clones, roughly 4% seen once. The CDR3 totals 11 residues. CDR1 MNHEY and CDR2 SMNVEV come from the germline V gene (reference sequence). V lost 5 bases, J lost 4 bases, and 3 bases lay in between. This clone is labeled medium-sized (0.01 to 0.1%). The antigen is not known. All patients were treatment-naive before thyroid surgery.

The sequence was obtained from a male donor with papillary thyroid cancer or a benign thyroid nodule (not recorded which). Some clones in this sample may be carry-over from other donors' samples. This sequence joins TRBV27 and TRBJ2-1; D is undetermined. The sequencing input was blood. The CDR3 nucleotides read TGTGCCAGCAGTGCATACAATGAGCAGTTCTTC. Residues: CASSAYNEQFF.